What follows is one TCR beta chain and its context. This record comes from a study of blood T cell repertoires in COVID-19. About the study: The United States, Italy and Spain provided the acute and convalescent COVID-19 samples. PBMCs, B-cell-depleted T cells, or T cells were the source of the cDNA or gDNA that made up the material.

In the original workflow: From reference gene primer amplification, estimates of nucleated cell counts were derived. Profiled with immunoSEQ multiplex PCR; TCRdb holds only in-frame clones, not every one. V and J calls and clone size come straight from that table; D and trimming were deduced from the DNA. In the table there are 260,000 or so clones, approximately 85% of which are singletons. Germline V lookup: CDR1 SGHNT, CDR2 YENEEA. Trimming left V 4 bases short and J 0 bases short, with 13 bases between. The CDR3 has 16 residues. The sample taken for sequencing was peripheral blood. The chain recombines TRBV11-3 with TRBJ2-1; TRBD1 might be the D (5 bases). This clonotype was sampled from a woman between 65 and 79 years old with acute or convalescent COVID-19. CDR3 amino acids: CASSSNTGASYNEQFF. CDR3 nucleotides: TGTGCCAGCAGCTCGAACACAGGTGCCTCCTACAATGAGCAGTTCTTC.